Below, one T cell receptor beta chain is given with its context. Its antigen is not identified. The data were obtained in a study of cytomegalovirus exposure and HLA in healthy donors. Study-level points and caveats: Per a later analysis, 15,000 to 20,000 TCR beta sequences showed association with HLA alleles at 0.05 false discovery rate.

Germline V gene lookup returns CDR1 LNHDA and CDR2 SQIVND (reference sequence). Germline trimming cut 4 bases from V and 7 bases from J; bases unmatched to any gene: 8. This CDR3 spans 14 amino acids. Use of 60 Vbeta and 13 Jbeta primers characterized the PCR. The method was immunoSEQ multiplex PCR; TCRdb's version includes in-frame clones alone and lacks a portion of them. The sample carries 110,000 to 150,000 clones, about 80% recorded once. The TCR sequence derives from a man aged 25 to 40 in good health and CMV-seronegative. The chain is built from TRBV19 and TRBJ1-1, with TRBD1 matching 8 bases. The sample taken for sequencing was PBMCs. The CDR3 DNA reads TGTGCCAGTAGTAGACCGGGACAGGACCTTGAAGCTTTCTTT. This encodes CASSRPGQDLEAFF.